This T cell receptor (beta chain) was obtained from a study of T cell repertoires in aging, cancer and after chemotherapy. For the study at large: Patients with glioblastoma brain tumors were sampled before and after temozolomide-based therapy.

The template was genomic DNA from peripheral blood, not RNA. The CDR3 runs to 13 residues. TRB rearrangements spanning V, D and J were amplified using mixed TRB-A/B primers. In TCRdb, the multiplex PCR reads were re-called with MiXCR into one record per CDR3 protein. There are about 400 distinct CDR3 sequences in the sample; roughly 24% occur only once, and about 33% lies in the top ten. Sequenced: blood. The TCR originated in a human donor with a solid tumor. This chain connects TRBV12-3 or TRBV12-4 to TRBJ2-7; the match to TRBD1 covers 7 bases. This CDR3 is CASGPDRSYEQYF. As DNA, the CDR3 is TGTGCTAGTGGCCCGGACAGGTCCTACGAGCAGTACTTC.